What follows is one T cell receptor (beta chain) and its context. These data are taken from a study of radiation and T cells in renal cell carcinoma. The CDR3 length is 14 residues. In germline, CDR1 is MNHEY, CDR2 SVGAGI. Trimming left V 2 bases short and J 1 base short, with 7 bases between. TCRdb keeps only in-frame clones here, not all; method: immunoSEQ multiplex PCR. The sample contains 150,000 or so clones, about 87% of which appear only once. The time point denotes: blood 4 weeks post-SBRT, at nephrectomy. This sample's treatment: 15 Gy SBRT to primary tumor, nephrectomy 4 weeks later. Blood was sampled at baseline, 2 weeks and 4 weeks after SBRT.

The rearrangement links TRBV6-5 to TRBJ2-3; D not certain. Source: blood, taken from a patient whose treatment included radiotherapy and nephrectomy. This TCR came from a woman aged 50 to 60 with renal cell carcinoma. The CDR3 region is CASSYGQGTDTQYF. The CDR3 bases are TGTGCCAGCAGTTACGGGCAGGGCACAGATACGCAGTATTTT.